Listed here are 26 T cell receptor beta chains from one sample, sequenced in a study of blood T cell repertoires in COVID-19. Sequenced by immunoSEQ multiplex PCR; TCRdb stores in-frame clones only, minus some. In the table there are almost 200,000 clones, 70% to 90% of which are singletons. The specimen sequenced was PBMCs or T cells enriched from blood (not recorded which). The receptor set was obtained from a woman aged 18-35 years who had recovered from COVID-19.

The chain employs TRBV5-4 and TRBJ2-4, with D tentatively TRBD1 (6 bases). The CDR3 is 13 amino acids. Germline V gene data show CDR1 as SGHNT and CDR2 as YYREEE (reference sequence). The V gene lost 2 bases and the J gene lost 7 bases, with 10 bases spanning the gap. The CDR3 loop reads CASSFRTANIQYF. As DNA, the CDR3 is TGTGCCAGCAGCTTTAGGACAGCCAACATTCAGTACTTC.

This chain joins TRBV6-4 and TRBJ2-4; tentatively, D is TRBD1 (6 bases). The CDR3 sequence is 16 residues long. CDR1 is MRHNA, CDR2 SNTAGT, per germline. The V end was cut by 0 bases, the J end by 0 bases, with 9 bases between. CDR3 protein: CASSDSPQGAKNIQYF. The DNA of the CDR3 is TGTGCCAGCAGTGACTCCCCACAGGGAGCCAAAAACATTCAGTACTTC.

The V gene is TRBV5-1, the J gene TRBJ2-1, with D possibly being TRBD2 (5 bases). Germline CDR1 and CDR2: SGHRS and YFSETQ. V was clipped by 1 base and J by 7 bases, with 24 bases between them. The CDR3 sequence is 18 residues long. DNA of the CDR3: TGCGCCAGCAGCTTGAACTCGCGCTGGAGAGCGGACGGGAATGAGCAGTTCTTC. This translates into CASSLNSRWRADGNEQFF.

The chain links TRBV6-5 to TRBJ1-6; 12 bases fit TRBD1. CDR1 MNHEY and CDR2 SVGAGI come from the germline V gene. This CDR3 is 15 amino acids long. The V gene end was trimmed by 5 bases and the J gene end by 8 bases; junction bases not matched to a gene: 4. The CDR3 loop reads CASSSGTGGDSPLHF. CDR3 nucleotide sequence: TGTGCCAGCAGTAGCGGGACAGGGGGCGATTCACCCCTCCACTTT.

The V gene is TRBV30, the J gene TRBJ1-5; D gene unclear. Germline V gives CDR1 GTSNPN, CDR2 SVGIG (reference sequence). This CDR3 is built from 13 residues. Trimming took off 2 bases at V and 0 bases at J, with 5 bases between the two ends. In DNA, the CDR3 is TGTGCCTGGAGTCTCGGTAGCAATCAGCCCCAGCATTTT. Residues: CAWSLGSNQPQHF.

The V gene is TRBV29-1, the J gene TRBJ2-5; D not resolved. The CDR3 sequence is 13 residues long. Trimming removed 4 bases at V and 1 base at J, with 10 bases between. The germline V gene has CDR1 SQVTM and CDR2 ANQGSEA. DNA for the CDR3: TGCAGCGTTGGGAGAAGAGGCCAAGAGACCCAGTACTTC. Translating gives CSVGRRGQETQYF.

The DNA for the CDR3 is TGCAGCGTTGATGGGGTACAGGGGAAGTTTGGCTACACCTTC. It encodes CSVDGVQGKFGYTF. The J gene is TRBJ1-2, the V gene TRBV29-1; the match to TRBD1 covers 7 bases. The CDR3 covers 14 residues. Germline values: CDR1 SQVTM, CDR2 ANQGSEA. J gave up 7 bases and V 3 bases, and 11 bases lay outside the gene matches.

The chain recombines TRBV3-1 (or the pseudogene TRBV3-2) with TRBJ1-5; 12 positions agree with TRBD1. Trimming at V came to 4 bases and at J to 5 bases, leaving 3 bases not matched to a gene. CDR3 size: 15 residues. Germline lookup yields CDR1 LGHDT and CDR2 YNNKEL (reference sequence). In nucleotides, the CDR3 is TGTGCCAGCAGCCCTGGGACAGGGGGCGATCAGCCCCAGCATTTT. Its translation is CASSPGTGGDQPQHF.

The genes are TRBV9 and TRBJ1-1, with TRBD1 matching 8 bases. CDR1 and CDR2 (germline): SGDLS, YYNGEE. The V and J ends lost 4 bases and 5 bases, in that order; junction bases with no gene match: 7. The CDR3 loop spans 14 amino acids. The CDR3 coding sequence is TGTGCCAGCAGCCCAGCGACAGGGGCAACTGAAGCTTTCTTT. Translating gives CASSPATGATEAFF.

The J gene is TRBJ2-3, the V gene TRBV7-9; 7 nucleotides match TRBD2. V shed 5 bases and J 2 bases; nucleotides not matched to a gene: 7. Germline CDR1 SEHNR, CDR2 FQNEAQ (reference sequence). The CDR3 has 15 amino acids. The CDR3: CASSKDGRHTDTQYF. CDR3 nucleotide sequence: TGTGCCAGCAGCAAGGACGGGAGGCACACAGATACGCAGTATTTT.

Of note for this clone: As the CDR3 is not closed by the conserved phenylalanine or tryptophan, this likely results from a read error. Because the CDR3's place on the DNA is in doubt, the DNA is left out and the CDR3 is given as listed by TCRdb. The chain uses TRBV6-4 and TRBJ1-1. The CDR3 has 13 amino acids, counting both end residues. The germline CDR1 and CDR2 sequences are MRHNA and SNTAGT. The CDR3 loop reads CASSGPPTDSRFL.

The chain links TRBV5-5 to TRBJ1-1, with D possibly TRBD1 on 5 matching bases. This CDR3 spans 13 amino acids. CDR1 SGHKS and CDR2 YYEKEE come from the germline V gene (reference sequence). Trimming took 4 bases from V and 2 from J, leaving 9 bases between them. CDR3 sequence: CASSRGGNTEAFF. The CDR3 DNA sequence: TGTGCCAGCAGCCGGGGGGGTAACACTGAAGCTTTCTTT.

This clone was picked up a small number of times. The chain has TRBV14 and TRBJ2-7, with 9 bases matching TRBD1. This CDR3 region has 15 residues. Germline CDR1 SGHDN, CDR2 FVKESK. V lost 1 base, J lost 3 bases, and 4 bases stayed unmatched. CDR3 DNA: TGTGCCAGCAGCCAAGGGGACAGGGAAGGCTACGAGCAGTACTTC. Its protein is CASSQGDREGYEQYF.

The chain uses TRBV5-1 and TRBJ2-5; no clear D. Looked up from germline, CDR1 is SGHRS and CDR2 is YFSETQ. V was trimmed by 1 base and J by 2 bases, leaving 3 bases between them. The CDR3 runs 12 residues. CDR3 protein: CASSLPQETQYF. The CDR3 bases are TGCGCCAGCAGCTTGCCTCAAGAGACCCAGTACTTC.

V is TRBV4-2 and J is TRBJ1-2; 10 nucleotides line up with TRBD1. Germline V gene lookup returns CDR1 LGHNA and CDR2 YNFKEQ. Trimming removed 2 bases from V and 6 bases from J; junction bases left unmatched: 9. CDR3 length equals 16 residues. CDR3 protein: CASSQTPIDRGHGYTF. The CDR3, as DNA: TGTGCCAGCAGCCAAACTCCGATAGACAGGGGGCATGGCTACACCTTC.

The CDR3 DNA is TGTGCCAGTAGTACCCAGACAGCAATGAACACTGAAGCTTTCTTT. It encodes CASSTQTAMNTEAFF. The chain has TRBV19 and TRBJ1-1, with TRBD1 as a possible D gene (5 bases). The CDR3 consists of 15 residues. The V end lost 4 bases, the J end lost 0 bases, and 12 bases lay between the germline ends. Germline CDR1 LNHDA, CDR2 SQIVND (reference sequence). Complete variable domain (other parts from reference TRBV19 and TRBJ1-1): DGGITQSPKYLFRKEGQNVTLSCEQNLNHDAMYWYRQDPGQGLRLIYYSQIVNDFQKGDIAEGYSVSREKKESFPLTVTSAQKNPTAFYLCASSTQTAMNTEAFFGQGTRLTVV.

This chain links TRBV5-1 with TRBJ2-5; 7 bases agree with TRBD1. Germline-derived CDR1 and CDR2 are SGHRS and YFSETQ. Unmatched junction bases numbered 10, after V lost 4 bases and J lost 4 bases. The CDR3 consists of 15 residues. The CDR3 spells CASSPRTRGRETQYF. In DNA, the CDR3 is TGCGCCAGCAGCCCGCGAACGAGGGGGCGAGAGACCCAGTACTTC.

This clone has just one count. The genes are TRBV6-5 and TRBJ2-7, with 9 bases matching TRBD1. Germline V CDR1 and CDR2: MNHEY, SVGAGI. V lost 4 bases to trimming and J lost 3 bases; unmatched junction nucleotides: 7. The CDR3 totals 15 residues. The CDR3 sequence is CASSSPWTGDYEQYF. CDR3 nucleotides: TGTGCCAGCAGTTCACCCTGGACAGGGGACTACGAGCAGTACTTC.

The genes are TRBV5-6 and TRBJ2-4, with 8 bases lining up with TRBD1. The CDR3 extends over 19 amino acids. The V and J ends lost 3 bases and 0 bases, in that order; junction bases with no gene match: 14. The germline CDR1 and CDR2 sequences are SGHDT and YYEEEE. In nucleotides, the CDR3 is TGTGCCAGCAGCTCTCGACAGGGGTCCATCCTGTTAGCCAAAAACATTCAGTACTTC. As protein: CASSSRQGSILLAKNIQYF.

The rearrangement uses TRBV12-3 or TRBV12-4 and TRBJ1-1; D is undetermined. The CDR3 covers 11 residues. V was clipped by 3 bases and J by 8 bases, with 7 bases between them. The CDR3 region has the DNA TGTGCCAGCAGTTTGGGCAGGGAAGCTTTCTTT. It translates to CASSLGREAFF.

This chain uses TRBV9 with TRBJ2-4; tentatively, D is TRBD2 (6 bases). The V end was cut by 0 bases, the J end by 10 bases, with 14 bases between. CDR1 and CDR2 from the germline V gene are SGDLS and YYNGEE. The CDR3 spans 14 residues. The CDR3, as DNA: TGTGCCAGCAGCGTAGCACCGGGGGTAGGGATTCAGTACTTC. It codes for CASSVAPGVGIQYF.

This chain uses TRBV24-1 with TRBJ2-2, with TRBD2 as a possible D gene (7 bases). Trimming took off 3 bases at V and 6 bases at J, with 19 bases between the two ends. CDR3 length: 17 residues. Germline V gene lookup returns CDR1 KGHDR and CDR2 SFDVKD. The chain's CDR3 is CATSDARGAKSAGELFF. The CDR3 nucleotides read TGTGCCACCAGTGATGCTCGGGGGGCGAAGAGCGCCGGGGAGCTGTTTTTT.

This sequence joins TRBV12-3 or TRBV12-4 and TRBJ2-7; 7 nucleotides match TRBD1. CDR3 length: 13 amino acids. The V and J ends lost 7 bases and 2 bases, in that order; junction bases with no gene match: 5. Here the CDR3 DNA reads TGTGCCAGCACCCGGGACAGAACCTACGAGCAGTACTTC. This translates into CASTRDRTYEQYF.

The CDR3 DNA follows: TGTGCCAGCAACCTAGGGGGAGAGACCCAGTACTTC. Encoded protein: CASNLGGETQYF. The chain has TRBV12-3 or TRBV12-4 and TRBJ2-5; D is possibly TRBD1 (6 bases). This CDR3 has 12 amino acids. The V end was cut by 7 bases, the J end by 4 bases, with 10 bases between.

The gene calls are TRBV28 and TRBJ2-1; TRBD1 aligns across 9 bases. After removal of 4 bases from V and 7 bases from J, the junction contained 2 bases not matched to a gene. Germline V gene data show CDR1 as MDHEN and CDR2 as SYDVKM. CDR3 length: 13 amino acids. CDR3 nucleotide sequence: TGTGCCAGCAGTTCGGGACAGGGAAATGAGCAGTTCTTC. Residues: CASSSGQGNEQFF.

The V gene is TRBV12-3 or TRBV12-4, the J gene TRBJ1-1; D remains unclear. Trimming took 5 bases from V and 1 from J, leaving 8 bases between them. This CDR3 has 13 amino acids. CDR3 loop: CASSPPGNTEAFF. DNA of the CDR3: TGTGCCAGCAGTCCGCCAGGGAACACTGAAGCTTTCTTT.